This T cell receptor beta chain emerged from a study of CD8+ T cells in alopecia areata. RNA extraction was followed by reverse transcription into cDNA, which acted as the sequencing template. Produced via immunoSEQ multiplex PCR; TCRdb's table is partial and in-frame only. In the table there are roughly 100,000 clones, 50% to 75% of which are singletons. CDR1 is LGHNA and CDR2 is YSLEER in the germline V gene. This CDR3 has 13 residues. Trimming pared 1 base from V and 4 bases from J, leaving 7 bases between. This clone was detected only a few times. Stated treatment: oral pan-JAK inhibitor, 5-10 mg twice daily.

Specimen: CD8+ T cells sorted from blood, collected at week 4, from a patient treated with tofacitinib. This sequence was found in a human donor with alopecia areata. The rearrangement links TRBV4-3 to TRBJ1-1; D unclear. The DNA for the CDR3 is TGCGCCAGCAGCCAAGGGCTCACCACTGAAGCTTTCTTT. Encoded protein: CASSQGLTTEAFF.